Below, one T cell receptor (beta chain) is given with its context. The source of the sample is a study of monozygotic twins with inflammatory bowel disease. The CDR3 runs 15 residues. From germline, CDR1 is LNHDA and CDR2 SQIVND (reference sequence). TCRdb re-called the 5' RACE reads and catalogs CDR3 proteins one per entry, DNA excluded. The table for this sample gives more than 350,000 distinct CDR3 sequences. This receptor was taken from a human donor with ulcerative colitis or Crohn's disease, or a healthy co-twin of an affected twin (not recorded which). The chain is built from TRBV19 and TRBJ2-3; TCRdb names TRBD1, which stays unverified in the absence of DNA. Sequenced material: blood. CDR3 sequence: CASSSTARGTDTQYF.